This TCR beta chain was found in a study of OX40 agonist ivuxolimab in advanced cancers. Here immunoSEQ multiplex PCR was the method, and the copy in TCRdb shows in-frame clones only, minus some. Of some 80,000 clones detected, over 85% appear once; the ten largest clones hold around 4.4%. Per germline, CDR1 SGDLS and CDR2 YYNGEE. V dropped 1 base and J dropped 6 bases, with 14 bases sitting between them. The length of the CDR3 is 15 residues. This TCR was recovered from an adult with an advanced solid tumor such as melanoma, head and neck, liver or kidney cancer. The chain links TRBV9 to TRBJ2-1; possibly TRBD2 for D (6 bases). Sequencing was performed on CD4+ or CD8+ T cells sorted from blood, taken in a trial of the OX40 agonist ivuxolimab. The CDR3 DNA is TGTGCCAGCAGCGTAACGGGAGTTCGCAGCAATGAGCAGTTCTTC. Translation: CASSVTGVRSNEQFF.